The source of this T cell receptor (beta chain) is a study of CXCR3 chemokines and chemotherapy response in bladder cancer (dated by TCRdb to between 2021 and 2024). For the wider study: Whether chemotherapy response in human bladder cancer was predicted by intratumoral CXCR3 chemokine system activity was examined in the study.

Library preparation was by PCR. Sequencing took place on an Illumina HiSeq 2500. Using fastp at Q25 and MiXCR, TCRdb reprocessed the public reads and kept productive beta chains. Each entry merges the rows of one CDR3 protein and shows their most common DNA and genes. The sample profile shows approximately 2,000 distinct CDR3 sequences; over 15% of them were found once. The ten biggest clones cover roughly 35% of the sample. At least ten counts were recorded for this clonotype. Its antigen remains unidentified. No qualities accompany the bases; no much larger clone lies one base away. The CDR3 goes from the cysteine to the phenylalanine over 15 residues. Only the CDR3 DNA is retained, 45 bases long and in frame from the first base. The V and J ends are trimmed by 8 bases and 2 bases, leaving 16 bases between them. Via the germline V gene (reference sequence), CDR1 is LNHDA and CDR2 SQIVND.

Rearrangement joined TRBV19 to TRBJ1-5; no D segment can be confidently identified. The source is a human donor with bladder cancer that responded to neoadjuvant chemotherapy. This specimen was acquired from a patient whose treatment included neoadjuvant chemotherapy. The bases read TGTGCCAGTGCCCCCGGGGTAGTAGGCAATCAGCCCCAGCATTTT. The resulting protein is CASAPGVVGNQPQHF.